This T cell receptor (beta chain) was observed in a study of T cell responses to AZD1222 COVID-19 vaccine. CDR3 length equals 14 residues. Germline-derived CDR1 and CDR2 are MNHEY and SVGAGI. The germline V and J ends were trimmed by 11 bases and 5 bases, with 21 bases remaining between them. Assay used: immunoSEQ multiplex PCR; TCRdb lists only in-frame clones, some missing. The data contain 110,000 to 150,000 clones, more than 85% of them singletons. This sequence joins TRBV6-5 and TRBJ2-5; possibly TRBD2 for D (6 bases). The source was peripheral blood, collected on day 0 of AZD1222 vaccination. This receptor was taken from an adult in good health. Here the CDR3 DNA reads TGTGCCGGGGGGACGGAACTAGCCCGGGAGACCCAGTACTTC. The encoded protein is CAGGTELARETQYF.